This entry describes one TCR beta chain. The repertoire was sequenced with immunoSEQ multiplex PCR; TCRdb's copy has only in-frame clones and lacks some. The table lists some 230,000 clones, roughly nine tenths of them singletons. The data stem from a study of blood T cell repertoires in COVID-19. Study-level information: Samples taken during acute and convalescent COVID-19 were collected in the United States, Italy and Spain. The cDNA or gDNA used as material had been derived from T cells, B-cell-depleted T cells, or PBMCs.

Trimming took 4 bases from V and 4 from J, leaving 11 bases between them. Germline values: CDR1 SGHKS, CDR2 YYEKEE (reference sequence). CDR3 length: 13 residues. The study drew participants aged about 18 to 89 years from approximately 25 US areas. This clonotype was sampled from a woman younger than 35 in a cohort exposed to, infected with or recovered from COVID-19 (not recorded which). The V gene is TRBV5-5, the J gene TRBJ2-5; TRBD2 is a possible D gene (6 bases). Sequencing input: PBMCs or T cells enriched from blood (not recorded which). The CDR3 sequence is CASSPGGVETQYF. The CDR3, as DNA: TGTGCCAGCAGCCCCGGAGGGGTAGAGACCCAGTACTTC. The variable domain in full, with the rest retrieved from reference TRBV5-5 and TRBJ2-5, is DAGVTQSPTHLIKTRGQQVTLRCSPISGHKSVSWYQQVLGQGPQFIFQYYEKEERGRGNFPDRFSARQFPNYSSELNVNALLLGDSALYLCASSPGGVETQYFGPGTRLLVL.